A single T cell receptor (beta chain) is shown here with its context. TCRdb's table, derived via immunoSEQ multiplex PCR, lists solely in-frame clones and lacks some. The profile shows around 250,000 clones, 89% of them singletons. This entry belongs to a study of blood T cell repertoires in COVID-19. Germline values: CDR1 GTSNPN, CDR2 SVGIG (reference sequence). J was trimmed by 7 bases and V by 2 bases; bases with no gene match: 17. This CDR3 contains 17 residues. V gene TRBV30 combines with J gene TRBJ2-1, with 7 bases fitting TRBD2. The sample comprised peripheral blood. The receptor was isolated from a woman aged 40 to 50 who had recovered from COVID-19. This chain's CDR3 is CAWSSQSREVRANEQFF. The CDR3 DNA follows: TGTGCCTGGAGTTCCCAATCCCGGGAGGTTCGGGCGAATGAGCAGTTCTTC.